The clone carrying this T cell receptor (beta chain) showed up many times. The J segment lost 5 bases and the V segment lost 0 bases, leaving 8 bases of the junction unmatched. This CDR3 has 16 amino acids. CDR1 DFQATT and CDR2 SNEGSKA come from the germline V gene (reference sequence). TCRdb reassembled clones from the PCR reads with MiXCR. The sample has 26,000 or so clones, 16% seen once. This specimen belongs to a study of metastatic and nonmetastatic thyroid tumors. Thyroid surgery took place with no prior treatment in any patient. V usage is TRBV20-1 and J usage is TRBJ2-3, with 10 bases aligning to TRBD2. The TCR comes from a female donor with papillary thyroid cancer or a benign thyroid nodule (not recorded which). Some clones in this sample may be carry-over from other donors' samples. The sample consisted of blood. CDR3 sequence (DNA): TGCAGTGCTAGAGATCCAGCTAGCGGGAGATTAGATACGCAGTATTTT. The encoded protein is CSARDPASGRLDTQYF.